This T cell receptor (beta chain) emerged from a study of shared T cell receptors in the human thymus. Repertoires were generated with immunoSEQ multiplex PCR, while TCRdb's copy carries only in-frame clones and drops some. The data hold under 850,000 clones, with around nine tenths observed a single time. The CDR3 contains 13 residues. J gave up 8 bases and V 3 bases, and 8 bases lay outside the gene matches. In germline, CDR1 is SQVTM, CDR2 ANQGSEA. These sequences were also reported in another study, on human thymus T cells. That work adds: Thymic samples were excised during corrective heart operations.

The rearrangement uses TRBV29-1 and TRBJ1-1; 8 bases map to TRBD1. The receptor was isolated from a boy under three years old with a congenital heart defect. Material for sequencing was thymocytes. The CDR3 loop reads CSVDRRGRTEAFF. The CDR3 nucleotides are TGCAGCGTTGATCGCAGGGGGCGTACCGAAGCTTTCTTT.